This entry features one TCR beta chain sequence. Its antigen is not known. The CDR3 goes on 3 residues after the read ends, and that part is filled in from the germline J gene. This entry comes from a study of T cells in women clearing cervical HPV infection. Study summary: Case blood was drawn a median approximately 150 days after lesion detection.

Overall study findings and caveats: Cases carried less TRBV6-7 than controls: approximately 0.1% versus 0.16%. CIN3+ cases had significantly higher TCR repertoire richness than controls, but evenness did not differ.

Sequenced by immunoSEQ multiplex PCR; TCRdb stores in-frame clones only, minus some. This listing includes about 36,000 clones. The CDR3 loop spans 16 amino acids. The V segment lost 6 bases and the J segment 1 base; nucleotides outside the gene matches: 9. In germline, CDR1 is DFQATT, CDR2 SNEGSKA (reference sequence). This chain connects TRBV20-1 to TRBJ2-4; TRBD2 matches at 10 bases. The TCR comes from a woman between 18 and 69 years old with a cervical HPV16 infection that either progressed to CIN3+ or cleared (not recorded which). Input material: blood buffy coat. The part of the CDR3 DNA that was read is TGCAGTGCACCCAGCGGGGGGGCCGAGGCCAAAAACATT. Translating gives CSAPSGGAEAKNI. The whole CDR3 region reads CSAPSGGAEAKNIQYF.